The sequence of this T cell receptor (beta chain) was determined in a study of blood T cells in healthy people across ages. Sample-barcoded 5' priming and a J-beta primer mix drove a second PCR of about 6 to 12 cycles. TCRdb passed the 5' RACE reads through MiXCR, listing each CDR3 protein once. The sample contains 650,000 to 950,000 distinct CDR3 sequences, more than 40% of which appear only once. The clonotype originates from a man aged 55 to 70 in good health. Sequenced input: blood.

The CDR3 reads CASSQELISYNEQFF. As DNA, the CDR3 is TGTGCCAGCAGCCAAGAACTTATATCCTACAATGAGCAGTTCTTC. The rearrangement joins TRBV3-1 to TRBJ2-1; no definite D call. Germline CDR1 reads LGHDT; CDR2 reads YNNKEL (reference sequence). The CDR3 extends over 15 amino acids. The ends were cut back, 0 bases at V and 1 base at J, with 7 bases in the middle.